These 13 T cell receptor beta chains share one sample of origin, sequenced in a study of CD8+ T cells in alopecia areata. In each case, RNA was isolated and then reverse transcribed into cDNA as the sequencing template. The table came from immunoSEQ multiplex PCR; TCRdb's copy has only in-frame clones and leaves some out. The top ten clones hold 5.5% of a sample with approximately 190,000 clones, roughly 50% of them seen once. Treatment reported: oral pan-JAK inhibitor, 5-10 mg twice daily. Source: CD4+ T cells sorted from blood, taken at week 24, from a patient treated with tofacitinib. The receptors originated from a human donor with alopecia areata.

Written as DNA, the CDR3 is TGTGCCAGCAGCCCGGGGGGACAGATGGGTTCACCCCTCCACTTT. Its translation: CASSPGGQMGSPLHF. V usage is TRBV5-4 and J usage is TRBJ1-6, with 7 bases fitting TRBD1. This CDR3 is 15 amino acids long. V was clipped by 4 bases and J by 9 bases; unmatched bases: 10. The V gene's germline CDR1 is SGHNT and CDR2 YYREEE (reference sequence).

This sequence joins TRBV7-2 and TRBJ2-1, with TRBD2 matching 9 bases. V gave up 0 bases and J gave up 0 bases; unmatched junction bases: 9. Germline V CDR1 and CDR2: SGHTA, FQGNSA. CDR3 size: 19 residues. CDR3 in DNA: TGTGCCAGCAGCTTAGCGCTTAGGACTAGCGTTCTCTCCTACAATGAGCAGTTCTTC. It encodes CASSLALRTSVLSYNEQFF.

The chain combines TRBV30 with TRBJ2-7; no clear D. The CDR3 sequence is 11 residues long. Germline V gene data show CDR1 as GTSNPN and CDR2 as SVGIG (reference sequence). V lost 2 bases and J 4 bases, leaving 6 bases between the germline ends. The CDR3 here is CAWSSQYEQYF. The CDR3 DNA is TGTGCCTGGAGTTCACAATACGAGCAGTACTTC.

This clone has only a few counts. The gene calls are TRBV7-9 and TRBJ2-1, with TRBD1 matching over 9 bases. Germline V gene lookup returns CDR1 SEHNR and CDR2 FQNEAQ (reference sequence). The CDR3 extends over 17 amino acids. Trimming at V came to 2 bases and at J to 7 bases, leaving 12 bases not matched to a gene. CDR3 residues: CASSLQTGTGIRNEQFF. DNA of the CDR3: TGTGCCAGCAGCTTACAAACCGGGACAGGGATCCGGAATGAGCAGTTCTTC.

This clone was found a few times. V gene TRBV5-1 combines with J gene TRBJ1-1; D uncertain. The germline V gene encodes CDR1 SGHRS and CDR2 YFSETQ. With 2 bases removed from V and 8 bases from J, the gap between germline ends came to 16 bases. CDR3 size: 14 residues. DNA of the CDR3: TGCGCCAGCAGCTTTGGGCAGGTCAACTTCGAAGCTTTCTTT. This translates into CASSFGQVNFEAFF.

This clone was found a few times. The V and J genes are TRBV10-3 and TRBJ2-6; the D is unclear. Trimming took 2 bases from V and 0 from J, leaving 5 bases between them. CDR1 is ENHRY, CDR2 SYGVKD, per germline. This CDR3 has 15 residues. CDR3 DNA: TGTGCCATCAGTGAGAAGAACTCTGGGGCCAACGTCCTGACTTTC. Protein sequence: CAISEKNSGANVLTF.

J is TRBJ1-2 and V is TRBV29-1, with a tentative D call TRBD1 (6 bases). The length of the CDR3 is 12 residues. The germline gives CDR1 SQVTM, CDR2 ANQGSEA. Trimming left V 7 bases short and J 8 bases short, with 17 bases between. The DNA of the CDR3 is TGCAGCGCTCCGACAGGAGGGTACGGCTACACCTTC. It specifies CSAPTGGYGYTF.

The chain couples TRBV30 to TRBJ2-1, with 8 positions matching TRBD2. The CDR3 has 12 amino acids. Trimming took 8 bases from V and 9 from J; bases not matched to a gene: 9. From germline, CDR1 is GTSNPN and CDR2 SVGIG (reference sequence). CDR3 loop: CARGREVGEQFF. The CDR3 coding sequence is TGTGCCCGGGGGCGGGAGGTTGGTGAGCAGTTCTTC. Complete variable domain (other parts from reference TRBV30 and TRBJ2-1): SQTIHQWPATLVQPVGSPLSLECTVEGTSNPNLYWYRQAAGRGLQLLFYSVGIGQISSEVPQNLSASRPQDRQFILSSKKLLLSDSGFYLCARGREVGEQFFGPGTRLTVL.

The chain combines TRBV9 with TRBJ1-2, with TRBD1 matching 8 bases. Trimming at V came to 0 bases and at J to 4 bases, leaving 5 bases not matched to a gene. The length of the CDR3 is 15 residues. Germline CDR1 SGDLS, CDR2 YYNGEE. CDR3 sequence reads: CASSVDGTGLYGYTF. CDR3 nucleotide sequence: TGTGCCAGCAGCGTAGACGGGACAGGACTCTATGGCTACACCTTC.

This clone was observed a few times. V usage is TRBV5-1 and J usage is TRBJ2-1; weak D call: TRBD1 (6 bases). This CDR3 region has 16 residues. Trimming left V 0 bases short and J 0 bases short, with 10 bases between. Germline assignment: CDR1 SGHRS and CDR2 YFSETQ. This CDR3 reads CASSLGTDPSYNEQFF. In DNA, the CDR3 is TGCGCCAGCAGCTTGGGGACAGATCCCTCCTACAATGAGCAGTTCTTC. Using reference TRBV5-1 and TRBJ2-1 for the parts outside the CDR3, the full variable domain is KAGVTQTPRYLIKTRGQQVTLSCSPISGHRSVSWYQQTPGQGLQFLFEYFSETQRNKGNFPGRFSGRQFSNSRSEMNVSTLELGDSALYLCASSLGTDPSYNEQFFGPGTRLTVL.

The sample holds a few counts of this clone. The J gene is TRBJ2-7, the V gene TRBV27; 10 positions match TRBD1. CDR3 length equals 14 residues. Germline CDR1 reads MNHEY; CDR2 reads SMNVEV (reference sequence). Trimming cost V 2 bases and J 6 bases; bases outside gene matches: 4. The CDR3 DNA reads as TGTGCCAGCAGTTTAGGGACAGGGGAGGGCGAGCAGTACTTC. It is translated as CASSLGTGEGEQYF.

The table lists this clone with a count of one. The sample holds other DNA sequences that translate to the same CDR3. This chain joins TRBV9 and TRBJ1-5; D gene uncertain. Deletions cut 0 bases from V and 3 bases from J, with 7 bases between. This CDR3 comprises 14 residues. Germline loops: CDR1 SGDLS, CDR2 YYNGEE. CDR3: CASSVGSSNQPQHF. CDR3 bases: TGTGCCAGCAGCGTAGGGAGTTCCAATCAGCCCCAGCATTTT.

The chain has TRBV9 and TRBJ2-5, with D perhaps TRBD1 (5 bases). This CDR3 is 14 amino acids long. Trimming stripped 6 bases from V and 5 bases from J, with 17 bases between. The germline CDR1 and CDR2 sequences are SGDLS and YYNGEE. CDR3 nucleotides: TGTGCCAGCACGGCAGGGATGGGGATCGAGACCCAGTACTTC. It encodes CASTAGMGIETQYF.